The rows below give T cell receptor beta chains drawn from one sample of a study of graft-versus-host responses after intestinal transplantation. These receptors' targets are unknown. Sequencing was performed with immunoSEQ multiplex PCR; in TCRdb, only in-frame clones are kept and a portion is missing. The profile shows under 95,000 clones, around 90% of them singletons. Here the sequenced sample was unstimulated CD4+ T cells sorted from spleen or lymph node cells, taken before transplant. The source is a human donor who was the organ donor for an intestinal transplant. Each CDR3 is given with its conserved first and last residue. Each record gives: CDR3 length, V gene, clone size, D gene, J gene, CDR3 DNA, CDR3 protein. D genes are given only for firm matches. Clone size is shown for a subset of rows, as once, few, many or a class of expanded clone.

CDR3 length: 14; V gene: TRBV27; clone size: NA; D gene: TRBD1; J gene: TRBJ1-1; CDR3 DNA: TGTGCCAGCAGTTTATTTGGGACAGTCACTGAAGCTTTCTTT; CDR3 protein: CASSLFGTVTEAFF
CDR3 length: 15; V gene: TRBV5-1; clone size: NA; D gene: NA; J gene: TRBJ2-7; CDR3 DNA: TGCGCCAGCAGTCCGGGATTTACTGTCTCCTACGAGCAGTACTTC; CDR3 protein: CASSPGFTVSYEQYF
CDR3 length: 15; V gene: TRBV7-2; clone size: NA; D gene: NA; J gene: TRBJ2-5; CDR3 DNA: TGTGCCAGCAGCTTAAGAGGGGCCAGGGGAGAGACCCAGTACTTC; CDR3 protein: CASSLRGARGETQYF
CDR3 length: 15; V gene: TRBV11-1; clone size: NA; D gene: TRBD2; J gene: TRBJ2-3; CDR3 DNA: TGTGCCAGCAGCCGACTAGCGGGAGTAAGAGATACGCAGTATTTT; CDR3 protein: CASSRLAGVRDTQYF
CDR3 length: 14; V gene: TRBV18; clone size: NA; D gene: TRBD1; J gene: TRBJ1-2; CDR3 DNA: TGTGCCAGCTCCCTAACTGGACAGGACTATGGCTACACCTTC; CDR3 protein: CASSLTGQDYGYTF
CDR3 length: 15; V gene: TRBV28; clone size: NA; D gene: NA; J gene: TRBJ2-5; CDR3 DNA: TGTGCCAGCAGTTTGGGCGGGTGGCGACAAGAGACCCAGTACTTC; CDR3 protein: CASSLGGWRQETQYF
CDR3 length: 14; V gene: TRBV19; clone size: NA; D gene: NA; J gene: TRBJ2-4; CDR3 DNA: TGTGCCAGTAGCCTTCTGGCTGGTATAAACATTCAGTACTTC; CDR3 protein: CASSLLAGINIQYF
CDR3 length: 15; V gene: TRBV27; clone size: NA; D gene: NA; J gene: TRBJ2-1; CDR3 DNA: TGTGCCAGCATGGTCCCCCTGGGGGGCTACAATGAGCAGTTCTTC; CDR3 protein: CASMVPLGGYNEQFF
CDR3 length: 16; V gene: TRBV5-8; clone size: once; D gene: TRBD2; J gene: TRBJ2-7; CDR3 DNA: TGTGCCAGCAGCCGATCCCTAGCGGGAGCTCCCTACGAGCAGTACTTC; CDR3 protein: CASSRSLAGAPYEQYF
CDR3 length: 16; V gene: TRBV6-1; clone size: NA; D gene: TRBD1; J gene: TRBJ1-4; CDR3 DNA: TGTGCCAGCAGTGGGGAGACAGGGGTTAAGAATGAAAAACTGTTTTTT; CDR3 protein: CASSGETGVKNEKLFF
CDR3 length: 12; V gene: TRBV6-1; clone size: NA; D gene: NA; J gene: TRBJ1-2; CDR3 DNA: TGTGCCAGCCGACTCGTAGCCTATGGCTACACCTTC; CDR3 protein: CASRLVAYGYTF
CDR3 length: 18; V gene: TRBV7-9; clone size: once; D gene: TRBD1; J gene: TRBJ1-2; CDR3 DNA: TGTGCCAGCAGCTTAGCCCGGGACAGAGAGAGAGGTTTCTATGGCTACACCTTC; CDR3 protein: CASSLARDRERGFYGYTF
CDR3 length: 16; V gene: TRBV5-5; clone size: NA; D gene: NA; J gene: TRBJ2-4; CDR3 DNA: TGTGCCAGCAGCTTCGACACTCCTCTCGCCAAAAACATTCAGTACTTC; CDR3 protein: CASSFDTPLAKNIQYF
CDR3 length: 16; V gene: TRBV7-2; clone size: once; D gene: TRBD1; J gene: TRBJ1-4; CDR3 DNA: TGTGCCAGCAGCTTACAATCAGGGGGCGCAGGTGAAAAACTGTTTTTT; CDR3 protein: CASSLQSGGAGEKLFF
CDR3 length: 11; V gene: TRBV20-1; clone size: once; D gene: TRBD2; J gene: TRBJ2-7; CDR3 DNA: TGCAGTGTTCTAGCGGGAGACGAGCAGTACTTC; CDR3 protein: CSVLAGDEQYF
CDR3 length: 14; V gene: TRBV7-2; clone size: once; D gene: NA; J gene: TRBJ2-1; CDR3 DNA: TGTGCCAGCAGCTTCAATAGCGGATACAATGAGCAGTTCTTC; CDR3 protein: CASSFNSGYNEQFF
CDR3 length: 14; V gene: TRBV28; clone size: NA; D gene: NA; J gene: TRBJ2-7; CDR3 DNA: TGTGCCAGCAGCCTACGTGCAGGGCCCTACGAGCAGTACTTC; CDR3 protein: CASSLRAGPYEQYF
CDR3 length: 14; V gene: TRBV27; clone size: NA; D gene: NA; J gene: TRBJ2-5; CDR3 DNA: TGTGCCAGCAGTTTGTCAACTGGGGCGGAGACCCAGTACTTC; CDR3 protein: CASSLSTGAETQYF
CDR3 length: 15; V gene: TRBV7-9; clone size: NA; D gene: NA; J gene: TRBJ2-3; CDR3 DNA: TGTGCCAGCAGCTTGGGACTGATAAACACAGATACGCAGTATTTT; CDR3 protein: CASSLGLINTDTQYF
CDR3 length: 14; V gene: TRBV18; clone size: NA; D gene: NA; J gene: TRBJ2-7; CDR3 DNA: TGTGCCAGCTCACCAGCGGCGGTTTCCTACGAGCAGTACTTC; CDR3 protein: CASSPAAVSYEQYF
CDR3 length: 18; V gene: TRBV14; clone size: once; D gene: TRBD2; J gene: TRBJ2-5; CDR3 DNA: TGTGCCAGCAGCCAAGGTCTGCGGGGGGGCGTCATATTGGAGACCCAGTACTTC; CDR3 protein: CASSQGLRGGVILETQYF
CDR3 length: 18; V gene: TRBV6-4; clone size: NA; D gene: TRBD1; J gene: TRBJ1-5; CDR3 DNA: TGTGCCAGCAGTGACGGGGAACAGGGGGTTTATAGCAATCAGCCCCAGCATTTT; CDR3 protein: CASSDGEQGVYSNQPQHF
CDR3 length: 15; V gene: TRBV18; clone size: NA; D gene: NA; J gene: TRBJ1-3; CDR3 DNA: TGTGCCAGCTCACCAACAGCGGGGTCGTGGGACACCATATATTTT; CDR3 protein: CASSPTAGSWDTIYF
CDR3 length: 15; V gene: TRBV6-5; clone size: once; D gene: NA; J gene: TRBJ1-1; CDR3 DNA: TGTGCCAGCAAGCCGGGCAGGGCGGTGTACACTGAAGCTTTCTTT; CDR3 protein: CASKPGRAVYTEAFF
CDR3 length: 14; V gene: TRBV6-6; clone size: once; D gene: TRBD1; J gene: TRBJ1-4; CDR3 DNA: TGTGCCAGCAGCCGACAGGGGGGTAGGGAAAAACTGTTTTTT; CDR3 protein: CASSRQGGREKLFF
CDR3 length: 14; V gene: TRBV2; clone size: NA; D gene: TRBD2; J gene: TRBJ2-3; CDR3 DNA: TGTGCCAGCGTGGGGAGGGTCTTGGCAGATACGCAGTATTTT; CDR3 protein: CASVGRVLADTQYF
CDR3 length: 17; V gene: TRBV4-2; clone size: once; D gene: TRBD1; J gene: TRBJ1-2; CDR3 DNA: TGTGCCAGCAGTTCGGGACAGGGGGCTACAAGTCCCTGGGGCTACACCTTC; CDR3 protein: CASSSGQGATSPWGYTF
CDR3 length: 14; V gene: TRBV7-2; clone size: once; D gene: NA; J gene: TRBJ2-3; CDR3 DNA: TGTGCCAGCAGCTTAGTCTTAGCGACAGATACGCAGTATTTT; CDR3 protein: CASSLVLATDTQYF
CDR3 length: 14; V gene: TRBV9; clone size: NA; D gene: TRBD2; J gene: TRBJ2-7; CDR3 DNA: TGTGCCAGCCGTAAGGCTAGCGGATTCTACGAGCAGTACTTC; CDR3 protein: CASRKASGFYEQYF
CDR3 length: 17; V gene: TRBV9; clone size: once; D gene: TRBD2; J gene: TRBJ2-3; CDR3 DNA: TGTGCCAGCAGCGTCGGGACTAGATCTTATGTGGGCGATACGCAGTATTTT; CDR3 protein: CASSVGTRSYVGDTQYF
CDR3 length: 15; V gene: TRBV6-1; clone size: few; D gene: NA; J gene: TRBJ1-6; CDR3 DNA: TGTGCCAGCAGTGAAGTCGGACAGATCGGTTCACCCCTCCACTTT; CDR3 protein: CASSEVGQIGSPLHF
CDR3 length: 15; V gene: TRBV27; clone size: NA; D gene: TRBD2; J gene: TRBJ2-5; CDR3 DNA: TGTGCCAGCAGGCCGGCGGGGGGCGATCGGGAGACCCAGTACTTC; CDR3 protein: CASRPAGGDRETQYF
CDR3 length: 17; V gene: TRBV11-2; clone size: NA; D gene: NA; J gene: TRBJ2-7; CDR3 DNA: TGTGCCAGCAGCCCCATCCGGGGAACGGCCGATTCCTACGAGCAGTACTTC; CDR3 protein: CASSPIRGTADSYEQYF
CDR3 length: 13; V gene: TRBV18; clone size: NA; D gene: NA; J gene: TRBJ2-7; CDR3 DNA: TGTGCCAGCTCACCAACAAGGGGGAACGAGCAGTACTTC; CDR3 protein: CASSPTRGNEQYF
CDR3 length: 13; V gene: TRBV28; clone size: NA; D gene: NA; J gene: TRBJ1-2; CDR3 DNA: TGTGCCAGCAGTTTTCAGGGAACTATGGGCTACACCTTC; CDR3 protein: CASSFQGTMGYTF
CDR3 length: 15; V gene: TRBV9; clone size: few; D gene: NA; J gene: TRBJ2-7; CDR3 DNA: TGTGCCAGCAGCGCTACTGGAGAGGGGGCCTACGAGCAGTACTTC; CDR3 protein: CASSATGEGAYEQYF
CDR3 length: 16; V gene: TRBV30; clone size: once; D gene: TRBD1; J gene: TRBJ1-1; CDR3 DNA: TGTGCCTCTTTGACAGGGCGCCTCCGCCCGAACACTGAAGCTTTCTTT; CDR3 protein: CASLTGRLRPNTEAFF
CDR3 length: 14; V gene: TRBV18; clone size: NA; D gene: NA; J gene: TRBJ1-1; CDR3 DNA: TGTGCCAGCTCACCCGGCAGACAGAACACTGAAGCTTTCTTT; CDR3 protein: CASSPGRQNTEAFF
CDR3 length: 14; V gene: TRBV5-1; clone size: NA; D gene: NA; J gene: TRBJ2-1; CDR3 DNA: TGCGCCAGCAGCTTAGGGGCCTCCTACAATGAGCAGTTCTTC; CDR3 protein: CASSLGASYNEQFF
CDR3 length: 13; V gene: TRBV11-3; clone size: NA; D gene: NA; J gene: TRBJ2-3; CDR3 DNA: TGTGCCAGCAGCTTAGGTTCTCGGGATACGCAGTATTTT; CDR3 protein: CASSLGSRDTQYF
CDR3 length: 14; V gene: TRBV28; clone size: NA; D gene: NA; J gene: TRBJ1-4; CDR3 DNA: TGTGCCAGCGGGGGTCGGGAGGGTAATGAAAAACTGTTTTTT; CDR3 protein: CASGGREGNEKLFF
CDR3 length: 16; V gene: TRBV10-2; clone size: NA; D gene: TRBD1; J gene: TRBJ2-3; CDR3 DNA: TGCGCCAGCAGTTACAGGGGTCAGGCCGACACAGATACGCAGTATTTT; CDR3 protein: CASSYRGQADTDTQYF
CDR3 length: 14; V gene: TRBV14; clone size: NA; D gene: TRBD2; J gene: TRBJ2-1; CDR3 DNA: TGTGCCAGGGGAGCGGGAACAACAAGGGATGAGCAGTTCTTC; CDR3 protein: CARGAGTTRDEQFF
CDR3 length: 13; V gene: TRBV30; clone size: NA; D gene: NA; J gene: TRBJ2-1; CDR3 DNA: TGTGCCTGGAGTCCTAGCGCCCCGAGTGAGCAGTTCTTC; CDR3 protein: CAWSPSAPSEQFF
CDR3 length: 14; V gene: TRBV9; clone size: NA; D gene: NA; J gene: TRBJ2-2; CDR3 DNA: TGTGCCAGCAGCGTCGACTGGAACACCGGGGAGCTGTTTTTT; CDR3 protein: CASSVDWNTGELFF
CDR3 length: 12; V gene: TRBV5-6; clone size: NA; D gene: NA; J gene: TRBJ1-4; CDR3 DNA: TGTGCCAGCAGCTTTAGTTCTGAAAAACTGTTTTTT; CDR3 protein: CASSFSSEKLFF
CDR3 length: 16; V gene: TRBV5-1; clone size: NA; D gene: TRBD2; J gene: TRBJ2-5; CDR3 DNA: TGCGCCAGCAGCCCCGGACTAGCGGGAGGGGAAGAGACCCAGTACTTC; CDR3 protein: CASSPGLAGGEETQYF
CDR3 length: 13; V gene: TRBV9; clone size: NA; D gene: NA; J gene: TRBJ2-3; CDR3 DNA: TGTGCCAGCAGCGCGAGATGGGAGGCTCCGCAGTATTTT; CDR3 protein: CASSARWEAPQYF
CDR3 length: 14; V gene: TRBV2; clone size: NA; D gene: NA; J gene: TRBJ2-1; CDR3 DNA: TGTGCCAGGGGGGGGCCGAGCTCCTACAATGAGCAGTTCTTC; CDR3 protein: CARGGPSSYNEQFF
CDR3 length: 14; V gene: TRBV28; clone size: NA; D gene: NA; J gene: TRBJ2-2; CDR3 DNA: TGTGCCAGCAAAGTAGGGAGTCGCACCGGGGAGCTGTTTTTT; CDR3 protein: CASKVGSRTGELFF
CDR3 length: 14; V gene: TRBV7-2; clone size: NA; D gene: TRBD2; J gene: TRBJ2-7; CDR3 DNA: TGTGCCAGCAGCTCCGTAGCGGGACCCTACGAGCAGTACTTC; CDR3 protein: CASSSVAGPYEQYF
CDR3 length: 15; V gene: TRBV28; clone size: NA; D gene: TRBD1; J gene: TRBJ1-1; CDR3 DNA: TGTGCCAGCAGTCCATTCGGGACAGGACTTGGGGAAGCTTTCTTT; CDR3 protein: CASSPFGTGLGEAFF
CDR3 length: 16; V gene: TRBV6-6; clone size: once; D gene: TRBD2; J gene: TRBJ2-1; CDR3 DNA: TGTGCCAGCAGTTACTCGAGACTAGCGGAAAACCCACTGGGGTTCTTC; CDR3 protein: CASSYSRLAENPLGFF
CDR3 length: 14; V gene: TRBV7-3; clone size: NA; D gene: NA; J gene: TRBJ1-3; CDR3 DNA: TGTGCCAGCAGCTTAGACAGGTCGTCCAACACCATATATTTT; CDR3 protein: CASSLDRSSNTIYF
CDR3 length: 14; V gene: TRBV9; clone size: once; D gene: NA; J gene: TRBJ2-3; CDR3 DNA: TGTGCCAGCAGGCCGGAGGCTAGCACAGATACGCAGTATTTT; CDR3 protein: CASRPEASTDTQYF
CDR3 length: 16; V gene: TRBV5-1; clone size: NA; D gene: TRBD1; J gene: TRBJ2-2; CDR3 DNA: TGCGCCAGCAGCCCGGGACAGGACCGGAGGACCGGGGAGCTGTTTTTT; CDR3 protein: CASSPGQDRRTGELFF